A selection of T cell receptor beta chains follows, all from one sample in a study of shared clonotypes between healthy human individuals. Profiling relied on immunoSEQ multiplex PCR, and the TCRdb table lists in-frame clones only, not all of them. The repertoire consists of some 500,000 clones, with roughly three quarters occurring once and the leading ten covering 9.5% to 15%. Source material: PBMCs. Source of these receptors: a woman aged 40 to 55 in good health. Some clones in this sample may be carry-over from other donors' samples. Each CDR3 is given with its conserved first and last residue. A D gene is named only where the DNA matches it firmly. The size field is filled for only some rows; it gives once, few, many or a size class.

>NA|NA|TRBJ2-4|TRBV30
CAWRVTGLAKNIQYF
TGTGCCTGGCGGGTAACAGGGCTAGCCAAAAACATTCAGTACTTC
>few|NA|TRBJ2-7|TRBV2
CASSEGGTQALHEQYF
TGTGCCAGCAGTGAAGGAGGGACCCAGGCCCTCCACGAGCAGTACTTC
>NA|NA|TRBJ1-5|TRBV7-8
CASSPGGGGLYGNQPQHF
TGTGCCAGCAGCCCCGGAGGTGGAGGGCTGTACGGCAATCAGCCCCAGCATTTT
>NA|TRBD2|TRBJ2-1|TRBV13
CASSFGLAENNEQFF
TGTGCCAGCAGCTTTGGACTAGCGGAGAACAATGAGCAGTTCTTC
>NA|NA|TRBJ2-2|TRBV6-5
CASSQNTGELFF
TGTGCCAGCAGCCAAAACACCGGGGAGCTGTTTTTT
>NA|TRBD1|TRBJ2-7|TRBV29-1
CSAGQFDEQYF
TGCAGCGCGGGACAGTTCGACGAGCAGTACTTC
>NA|TRBD2|TRBJ2-1|TRBV15
CATSRGTSGRLEQFF
TGTGCCACCAGCAGAGGGACTAGCGGGAGACTTGAGCAGTTCTTC
>NA|NA|TRBJ2-7|TRBV2
CASWGAGRVGYEQYF
TGTGCCAGCTGGGGGGCGGGCAGGGTCGGGTACGAGCAGTACTTC
>NA|TRBD2|TRBJ2-7|TRBV7-6
CASSLGTSGSGYEQYF
TGTGCCAGCAGCTTAGGGACTAGCGGGAGTGGTTACGAGCAGTACTTC
>many|TRBD2|TRBJ2-2|TRBV6-4
CASTTSASNTGELFF
TGTGCCAGCACTACTAGCGCGTCGAACACCGGGGAGCTGTTTTTT
>NA|TRBD1|TRBJ2-7|TRBV11-2
CASSPRRDRVEQYF
TGTGCCAGCAGCCCACGCCGGGACAGGGTCGAGCAGTACTTC
>NA|TRBD2|TRBJ2-1|TRBV7-9
CASSLDGRAFNEQFF
TGTGCCAGCAGCTTAGACGGGAGGGCCTTCAATGAGCAGTTCTTC
>NA|NA|TRBJ1-4|TRBV7-9
CASSLGVSRANEKLFF
TGTGCCAGCAGCTTAGGGGTTAGTCGGGCTAATGAAAAACTGTTTTTT
>once|TRBD1|TRBJ2-1|TRBV7-2
CASSFSRQGLNEQFF
TGTGCCAGCAGCTTCTCGAGACAGGGGCTCAATGAGCAGTTCTTC
>many|NA|TRBJ2-2|TRBV5-4
CASSFKGLNTGELFF
TGTGCCAGCAGCTTTAAGGGATTGAACACCGGGGAGCTGTTTTTT
>many|NA|TRBJ1-2|TRBV29-1
CSPEMVPYGYTF
TGCAGCCCCGAAATGGTCCCCTATGGCTACACCTTC
>NA|TRBD1|TRBJ1-5|TRBV6-1
CASSGGQGERQPQHF
TGTGCCAGCAGTGGGGGACAGGGGGAGAGGCAGCCCCAGCATTTT
>NA|NA|TRBJ2-1|TRBV19
CASSHRETYNEQFF
TGTGCCAGTAGTCACAGGGAAACCTACAATGAGCAGTTCTTC
>NA|NA|TRBJ2-5|TRBV25-1
CASSEYHRGYQETQYF
TGTGCCAGCAGTGAATATCATAGAGGGTACCAAGAGACCCAGTACTTC
>NA|NA|TRBJ1-3|TRBV7-3
CASSPRGGFGSGNTIYF
TGTGCCAGCAGCCCAAGGGGGGGCTTTGGGTCTGGAAACACCATATATTTT
>NA|NA|TRBJ2-1|TRBV19
CASSIPGPGGNEQFF
TGTGCCAGTAGTATCCCAGGACCCGGGGGCAATGAGCAGTTCTTC
>NA|NA|TRBJ2-3|TRBV18
CASSPAGSTDTQYF
TGTGCCAGCTCACCGGCAGGAAGCACAGATACGCAGTATTTT
>NA|NA|TRBJ2-1|TRBV2
CASMRGPYNEQFF
TGTGCCAGCATGCGGGGGCCATACAATGAGCAGTTCTTC
>NA|NA|TRBJ2-3|TRBV7-7
CASRVDTQYF
TGCGCTAGCAGGGTCGATACGCAGTATTTT
>NA|NA|TRBJ2-7|TRBV10-3
CAISESLGSSYEQYF
TGTGCCATCAGTGAGTCCTTGGGCAGTTCCTACGAGCAGTACTTC
>NA|NA|TRBJ1-1|TRBV15
CATSGQAMNTEAFF
TGTGCCACCTCGGGGCAGGCCATGAACACTGAAGCTTTCTTT
>NA|NA|TRBJ1-1|TRBV28
CASNPLPGRGGDTEAFF
TGTGCCAGCAATCCCCTCCCCGGGCGAGGAGGGGACACTGAAGCTTTCTTT
>NA|NA|TRBJ2-5|TRBV5-1
CASSLEQETQYF
TGCGCCAGCAGCTTGGAACAAGAGACCCAGTACTTC
>NA|NA|TRBJ2-5|TRBV5-1
CASSGPNEKTQYF
TGCGCCAGCAGCGGCCCGAACGAAAAGACCCAGTACTTC
>many|NA|TRBJ2-3|TRBV28
CASSFRGSTDTQYF
TGTGCCAGCAGTTTCCGGGGCAGCACAGATACGCAGTATTTT